The clone carrying this T cell receptor (beta chain) was picked up one time. CDR1 is PRHDT, CDR2 FYEKMQ, per germline (reference sequence). Trimming removed 1 base from V and 1 base from J, with 14 bases in between. The CDR3 is 17 residues long. TCRdb re-derived calls from the 5' RACE reads in MiXCR, one entry per CDR3 protein. The sample yields some 98,000 distinct CDR3 sequences, around 17% seen once. This sample stems from a study of early T cells in non-severe SARS-CoV-2 infection. Specimen: whole blood. The chain links TRBV13 to TRBJ2-1; the D gene is possibly TRBD1 (6 bases). This receptor was taken from an adult who was a healthcare worker with PCR-confirmed SARS-CoV-2 infection or an uninfected control (not recorded which). The CDR3 nucleotides read TGTGCCAGCAGCTTAGTGGGTCAGGGGATATCCTACAATGAGCAGTTCTTC. It specifies CASSLVGQGISYNEQFF. The variable domain in full, with the rest retrieved from reference TRBV13 and TRBJ2-1, is AAGVIQSPRHLIKEKRETATLKCYPIPRHDTVYWYQQGPGQDPQFLISFYEKMQSDKGSIPDRFSAQQFSDYHSELNMSSLELGDSALYFCASSLVGQGISYNEQFFGPGTRLTVL.